The present TCR beta chain was sequenced within a study of shared clonotypes between healthy human individuals. Execution of the assay was at deep level. Assay: immunoSEQ multiplex PCR; the TCRdb copy retains only in-frame clones and omits some. The sample carries about 510,000 clones, around 74% recorded once. The germline gives CDR1 LNHDA, CDR2 SQIVND (reference sequence). The CDR3 is 14 residues long. V was clipped by 6 bases and J by 1 base, with 12 bases between them. The material sequenced was PBMCs. The chain is built from TRBV19 and TRBJ1-2; tentative D call: TRBD1 (5 bases). The receptor was isolated from a woman in her thirties or forties in good health. Some clones in this sample may be carry-over from other donors' samples. The CDR3 DNA is TGTGCCAGTAGATCGGGGGGAAGTAACTATGGCTACACCTTC. Its translation is CASRSGGSNYGYTF.